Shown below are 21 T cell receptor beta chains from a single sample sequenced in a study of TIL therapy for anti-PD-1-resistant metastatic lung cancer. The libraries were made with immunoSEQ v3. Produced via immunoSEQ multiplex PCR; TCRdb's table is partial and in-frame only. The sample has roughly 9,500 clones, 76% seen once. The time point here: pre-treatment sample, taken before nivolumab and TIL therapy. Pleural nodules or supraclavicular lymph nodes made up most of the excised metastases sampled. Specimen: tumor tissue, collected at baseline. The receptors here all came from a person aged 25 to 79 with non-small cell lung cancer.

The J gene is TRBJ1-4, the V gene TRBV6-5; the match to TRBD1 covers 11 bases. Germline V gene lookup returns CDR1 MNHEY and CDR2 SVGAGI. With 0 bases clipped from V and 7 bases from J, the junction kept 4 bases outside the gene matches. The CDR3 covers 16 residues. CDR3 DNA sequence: TGTGCCAGCAGTTACTCCGCCGGGACAGGGGGTGAAAAACTGTTTTTT. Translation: CASSYSAGTGGEKLFF.

DNA of the CDR3: TGTGCCAGCAGCGAACCGGGACAGCTCCGGAAGACCCAGTACTTC. Translated, it gives CASSEPGQLRKTQYF. This sequence joins TRBV7-2 and TRBJ2-5; 7 nucleotides agree with TRBD1. The germline CDR1 and CDR2 sequences are SGHTA and FQGNSA. The CDR3 is made up of 15 amino acids. V was pared by 5 bases and J by 6 bases, with 12 bases of the junction left unmatched.

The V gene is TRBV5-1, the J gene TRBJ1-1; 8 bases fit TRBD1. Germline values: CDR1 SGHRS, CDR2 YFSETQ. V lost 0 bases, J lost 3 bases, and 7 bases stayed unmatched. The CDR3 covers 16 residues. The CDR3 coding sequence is TGCGCCAGCAGCTTGGGACAGGGGAGCGTGTACACTGAAGCTTTCTTT. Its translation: CASSLGQGSVYTEAFF.

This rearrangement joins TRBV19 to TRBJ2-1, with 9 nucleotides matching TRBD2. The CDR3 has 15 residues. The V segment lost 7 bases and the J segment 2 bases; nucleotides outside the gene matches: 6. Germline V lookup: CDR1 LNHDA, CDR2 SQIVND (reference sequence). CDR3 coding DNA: TGTGCCAGTATTTTGCGGGAGGGTCCCTACAATGAGCAGTTCTTC. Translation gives CASILREGPYNEQFF. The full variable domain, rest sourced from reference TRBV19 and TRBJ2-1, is DGGITQSPKYLFRKEGQNVTLSCEQNLNHDAMYWYRQDPGQGLRLIYYSQIVNDFQKGDIAEGYSVSREKKESFPLTVTSAQKNPTAFYLCASILREGPYNEQFFGPGTRLTVL.

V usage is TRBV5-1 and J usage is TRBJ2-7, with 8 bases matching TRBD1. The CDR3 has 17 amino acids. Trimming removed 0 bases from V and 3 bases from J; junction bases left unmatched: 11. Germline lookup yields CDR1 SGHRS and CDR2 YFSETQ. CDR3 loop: CASSLGLRQGARYEQYF. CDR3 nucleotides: TGCGCCAGCAGCTTGGGATTACGCCAGGGGGCCCGCTACGAGCAGTACTTC. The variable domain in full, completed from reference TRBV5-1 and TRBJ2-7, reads KAGVTQTPRYLIKTRGQQVTLSCSPISGHRSVSWYQQTPGQGLQFLFEYFSETQRNKGNFPGRFSGRQFSNSRSEMNVSTLELGDSALYLCASSLGLRQGARYEQYFGPGTRLTVT.

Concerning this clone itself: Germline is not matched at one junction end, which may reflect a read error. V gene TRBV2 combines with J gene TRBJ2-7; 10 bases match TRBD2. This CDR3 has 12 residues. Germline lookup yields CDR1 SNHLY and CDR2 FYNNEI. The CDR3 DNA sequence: TGTGCCAGCAGTGAAACCTTAGCTAGCGGGGGCTTC. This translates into CASSETLASGGF.

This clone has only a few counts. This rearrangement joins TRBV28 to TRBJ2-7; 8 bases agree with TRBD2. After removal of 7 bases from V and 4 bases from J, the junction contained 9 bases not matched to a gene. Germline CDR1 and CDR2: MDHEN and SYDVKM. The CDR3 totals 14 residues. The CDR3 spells CASKDGGGKYEQYF. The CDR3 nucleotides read TGTGCCAGCAAGGACGGGGGGGGAAAATACGAGCAGTACTTC.

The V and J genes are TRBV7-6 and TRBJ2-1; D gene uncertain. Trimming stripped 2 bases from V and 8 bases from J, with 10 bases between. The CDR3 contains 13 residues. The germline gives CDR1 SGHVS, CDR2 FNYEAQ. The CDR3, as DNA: TGTGCCAGCAGCTTAATCAGTGGCGATGAGCAGTTCTTC. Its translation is CASSLISGDEQFF. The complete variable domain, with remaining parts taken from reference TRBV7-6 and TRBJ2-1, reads GAGVSQSPRYKVTKRGQDVALRCDPISGHVSLYWYRQALGQGPEFLTYFNYEAQQDKSGLPNDRFSAERPEGSISTLTIQRTEQRDSAMYRCASSLISGDEQFFGPGTRLTVL.

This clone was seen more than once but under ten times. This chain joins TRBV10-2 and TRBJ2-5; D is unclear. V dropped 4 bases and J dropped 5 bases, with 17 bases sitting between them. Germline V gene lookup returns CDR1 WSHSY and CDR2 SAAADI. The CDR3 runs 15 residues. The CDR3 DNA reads TGCGCCAGCAGTGTAGGGTTTGGCACCCGGGAGACCCAGTACTTC. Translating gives CASSVGFGTRETQYF.

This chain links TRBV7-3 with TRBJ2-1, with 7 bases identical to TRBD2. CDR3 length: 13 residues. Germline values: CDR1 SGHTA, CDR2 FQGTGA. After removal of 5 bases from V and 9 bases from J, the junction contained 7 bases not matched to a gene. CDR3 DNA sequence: TGTGCCAGCAGCATAGCGGGTAGTAGTGAGCAGTTCTTC. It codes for CASSIAGSSEQFF. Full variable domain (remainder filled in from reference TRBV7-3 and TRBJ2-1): GAGVSQTPSNKVTEKGKYVELRCDPISGHTALYWYRQSLGQGPEFLIYFQGTGAADDSGLPNDRFFAVRPEGSVSTLKIQRTERGDSAVYLCASSIAGSSEQFFGPGTRLTVL.

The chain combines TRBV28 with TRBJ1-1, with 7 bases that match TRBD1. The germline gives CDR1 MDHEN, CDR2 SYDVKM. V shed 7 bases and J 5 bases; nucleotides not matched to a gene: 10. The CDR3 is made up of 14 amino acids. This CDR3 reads CASTREGARTEAFF. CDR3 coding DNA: TGTGCCAGCACCCGTGAGGGGGCGAGGACTGAAGCTTTCTTT.

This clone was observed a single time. The CDR3 region has the DNA TGTGCCAGCACTCGAGAAAAGGCCGGGGCCACCATATATTTT. It translates to CASTREKAGATIYF. The V gene is TRBV2, the J gene TRBJ1-3, with D possibly TRBD1 on 5 matching bases. Per germline, CDR1 SNHLY and CDR2 FYNNEI. Trimming removed 7 bases at V and 9 bases at J, with 19 bases between. The CDR3 loop spans 14 amino acids.

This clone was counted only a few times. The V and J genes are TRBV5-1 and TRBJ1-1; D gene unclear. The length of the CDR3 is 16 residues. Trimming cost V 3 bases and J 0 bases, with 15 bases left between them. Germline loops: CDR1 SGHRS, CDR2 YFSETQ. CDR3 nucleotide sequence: TGCGCCAGCAGCTCCTCCGCCTTTTTAGTGAACACTGAAGCTTTCTTT. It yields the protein CASSSSAFLVNTEAFF. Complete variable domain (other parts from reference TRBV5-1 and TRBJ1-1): KAGVTQTPRYLIKTRGQQVTLSCSPISGHRSVSWYQQTPGQGLQFLFEYFSETQRNKGNFPGRFSGRQFSNSRSEMNVSTLELGDSALYLCASSSSAFLVNTEAFFGQGTRLTVV.

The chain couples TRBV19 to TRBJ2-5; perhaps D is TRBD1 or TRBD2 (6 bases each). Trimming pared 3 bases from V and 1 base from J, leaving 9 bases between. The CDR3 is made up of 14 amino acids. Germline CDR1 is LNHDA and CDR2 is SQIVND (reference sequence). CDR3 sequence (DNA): TGTGCCAGTAGTATCGGAGGGGGCCAAGAGACCCAGTACTTC. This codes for CASSIGGGQETQYF.

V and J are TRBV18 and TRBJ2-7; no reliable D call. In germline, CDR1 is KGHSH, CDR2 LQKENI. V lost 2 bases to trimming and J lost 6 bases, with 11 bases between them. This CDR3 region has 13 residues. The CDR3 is CASSPSPQGEQYF. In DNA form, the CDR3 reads TGTGCCAGCTCACCATCACCCCAAGGCGAGCAGTACTTC.

The CDR3 coding sequence is TGTGCCACCAGCGAGGGGAACTCCGTGCCGCCAGATACGCAGTATTTT. Amino acid sequence: CATSEGNSVPPDTQYF. This sequence joins TRBV15 and TRBJ2-3; perhaps D is TRBD1 or TRBD2 (5 bases each). The CDR3 is made up of 16 amino acids. The V end lost 5 bases, the J end lost 4 bases, and 19 bases lay between the germline ends. Germline CDR1 LNHNV, CDR2 YYDKDF (reference sequence).

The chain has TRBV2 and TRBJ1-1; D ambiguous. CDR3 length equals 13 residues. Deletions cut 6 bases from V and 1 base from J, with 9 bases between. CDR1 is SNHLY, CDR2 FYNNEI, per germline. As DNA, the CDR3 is TGTGCCAGCAGCACCCTTCAGAACACTGAAGCTTTCTTT. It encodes CASSTLQNTEAFF.

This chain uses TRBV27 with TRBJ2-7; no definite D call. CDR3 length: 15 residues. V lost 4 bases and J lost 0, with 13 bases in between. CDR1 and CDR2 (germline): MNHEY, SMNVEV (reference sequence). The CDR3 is CASSYHTTSSYEQYF. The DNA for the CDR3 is TGTGCCAGCAGTTATCACACGACAAGCTCCTACGAGCAGTACTTC.

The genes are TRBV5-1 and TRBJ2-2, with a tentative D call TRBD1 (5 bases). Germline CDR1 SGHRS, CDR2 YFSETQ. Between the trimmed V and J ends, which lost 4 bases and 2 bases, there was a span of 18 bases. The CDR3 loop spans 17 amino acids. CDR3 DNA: TGCGCCAGCAGCACTTTTGACAGCCTAAGAAACACCGGGGAGCTGTTTTTT. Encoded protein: CASSTFDSLRNTGELFF.

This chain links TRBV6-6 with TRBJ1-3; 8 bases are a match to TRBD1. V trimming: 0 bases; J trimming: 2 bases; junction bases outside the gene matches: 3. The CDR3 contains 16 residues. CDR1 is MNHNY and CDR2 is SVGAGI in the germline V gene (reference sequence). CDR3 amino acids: CASSYSGTGTGNTIYF. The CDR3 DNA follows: TGTGCCAGCAGTTACTCGGGGACAGGAACTGGAAACACCATATATTTT.

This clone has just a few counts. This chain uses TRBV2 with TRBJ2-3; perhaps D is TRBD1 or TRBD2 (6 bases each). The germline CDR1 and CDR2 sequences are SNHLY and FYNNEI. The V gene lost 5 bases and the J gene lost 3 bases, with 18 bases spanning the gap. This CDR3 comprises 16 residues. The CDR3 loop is CASSKGGTQGTDTQYF. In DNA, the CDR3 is TGTGCCAGCAGTAAAGGGGGGACGCAAGGGACAGATACGCAGTATTTT.